A single sample gave rise to the 15 T cell receptor beta chains below, sequenced in a study of CD8+ T cells in alopecia areata. Once RNA had been extracted, it was reverse transcribed into cDNA to act as the sequencing template. Profiling relied on immunoSEQ multiplex PCR, and the TCRdb table lists in-frame clones only, not all of them. The table has around 60,000 clones, roughly 46% seen once. Sequencing was carried out using NKG2D-low CD8+ T cells sorted from blood. The receptors here all came from a human donor with alopecia areata.

This chain uses TRBV28 with TRBJ2-1; tentative D call: TRBD2 (6 bases). V lost 2 bases and J lost 9, with 17 bases in between. The CDR3 totals 15 residues. The germline gives CDR1 MDHEN, CDR2 SYDVKM. The CDR3 spells CASSLHREKRSEQFF. The CDR3 bases are TGTGCCAGCAGTTTACATCGGGAGAAGCGGAGTGAGCAGTTCTTC.

The genes are TRBV27 and TRBJ2-1; 7 bases are a match to TRBD1. V was pared by 3 bases and J by 7 bases, with 9 bases of the junction left unmatched. This CDR3 is 15 amino acids long. Germline V CDR1 and CDR2: MNHEY, SMNVEV (reference sequence). The CDR3 here is CASSLSVTGSNEQFF. CDR3 DNA: TGTGCCAGCAGTTTGAGTGTGACAGGGAGTAATGAGCAGTTCTTC.

The rearrangement joins TRBV7-8 to TRBJ2-3; D not certain. Trimming cost V 0 bases and J 0 bases, with 4 bases left between them. The CDR3 totals 14 residues. Looked up from germline, CDR1 is SGHVS and CDR2 is FQNEAQ. This CDR3 reads CASSLAGSTDTQYF. DNA for the CDR3: TGTGCCAGCAGCTTAGCGGGGAGCACAGATACGCAGTATTTT.

This sequence joins TRBV4-3 and TRBJ2-7; the D call may be TRBD1 or TRBD2 (5 bases each). V was clipped by 4 bases and J by 6 bases, with 19 bases between them. CDR3 length: 15 residues. Germline CDR1 is LGHNA and CDR2 is YSLEER. CDR3 region: CASSPGRTMAFEQYF. CDR3 DNA sequence: TGCGCCAGCAGCCCGGGACGGACGATGGCATTCGAGCAGTACTTC.

The genes are TRBV5-1 and TRBJ2-3, with D uncertain. Germline CDR1 SGHRS, CDR2 YFSETQ. There are 13 residues in the CDR3. The V end was cut by 5 bases, the J end by 3 bases, with 10 bases between. CDR3 in amino acids: CASSKDETDTQYF. Here the CDR3 DNA reads TGCGCCAGCAGTAAGGACGAGACAGATACGCAGTATTTT.

The chain employs TRBV9 and TRBJ2-7, with a tentative D call TRBD1 (5 bases). CDR3 length equals 15 residues. Trimming removed 0 bases from V and 4 bases from J, with 14 bases in between. Germline loops: CDR1 SGDLS, CDR2 YYNGEE. The CDR3 reads CASSVDSREGYEQYF. The CDR3 nucleotides read TGTGCCAGCAGCGTAGATAGCAGGGAAGGGTACGAGCAGTACTTC. Drawing the rest from reference TRBV9 and TRBJ2-7, the complete variable domain is DSGVTQTPKHLITATGQRVTLRCSPRSGDLSVYWYQQSLDQGLQFLIQYYNGEERAKGNILERFSAQQFPDLHSELNLSSLELGDSALYFCASSVDSREGYEQYFGPGTRLTVT.

This clone was detected a few times. V gene TRBV4-1 combines with J gene TRBJ2-7; D ambiguous. The CDR3 consists of 13 residues. Germline V lookup: CDR1 MGHRA, CDR2 YSYEKL. The V end was cut by 1 base, the J end by 5 bases, with 9 bases between. The CDR3 sequence is CASSQAAPNEQYF. DNA of the CDR3: TGCGCCAGCAGCCAAGCTGCGCCGAACGAGCAGTACTTC.

The J gene is TRBJ1-2, the V gene TRBV6-6; D is undetermined. V was trimmed by 4 bases and J by 7 bases, leaving 16 bases between them. Germline CDR1 reads MNHNY; CDR2 reads SVGAGI (reference sequence). This CDR3 has 14 residues. This CDR3 is CASSSLTEVVGYTF. In DNA form, the CDR3 reads TGTGCCAGCAGTTCCCTTACAGAAGTTGTTGGCTACACCTTC.

The rearrangement joins TRBV19 to TRBJ2-5; 7 bases are shared with TRBD1. The CDR3 contains 14 residues. Germline CDR1 is LNHDA and CDR2 is SQIVND (reference sequence). J gave up 5 bases and V 6 bases, and 9 bases lay outside the gene matches. CDR3 DNA: TGTGCCAGTAGCGCAACAGGGGTGGACGAGACCCAGTACTTC. Protein product: CASSATGVDETQYF. The variable domain in full, completed from reference TRBV19 and TRBJ2-5, reads DGGITQSPKYLFRKEGQNVTLSCEQNLNHDAMYWYRQDPGQGLRLIYYSQIVNDFQKGDIAEGYSVSREKKESFPLTVTSAQKNPTAFYLCASSATGVDETQYFGPGTRLLVL.

V and J are TRBV7-8 and TRBJ2-2; 8 bases are a match to TRBD1. Germline CDR1 reads SGHVS; CDR2 reads FQNEAQ. With 2 bases clipped from V and 5 bases from J, the junction kept 4 bases outside the gene matches. The CDR3 runs 15 residues. The CDR3 DNA sequence: TGTGCCAGCAGCTTACTGCAGGGGGCTACCGGGGAGCTGTTTTTT. Residues: CASSLLQGATGELFF.

The rearrangement joins TRBV28 to TRBJ2-2; D gene unclear. Germline values: CDR1 MDHEN, CDR2 SYDVKM. Trimming removed 3 bases from V and 0 bases from J, with 8 bases in between. There are 15 residues in the CDR3. DNA for the CDR3: TGTGCCAGCAGTTTTCTGAACGCGAACACCGGGGAGCTGTTTTTT. This sequence encodes CASSFLNANTGELFF.

This rearrangement joins TRBV29-1 to TRBJ1-1, with a possible D match to TRBD1 (5 bases). Germline loops: CDR1 SQVTM, CDR2 ANQGSEA. With 7 bases removed from V and 11 bases from J, the gap between germline ends came to 17 bases. The CDR3 runs 11 residues. In DNA, the CDR3 is TGCAGCGCTCGGGACGTTCAAAGGGCTTTCTTT. Its protein product is CSARDVQRAFF.

The V and J genes are TRBV7-9 and TRBJ2-3; 8 bases are a match to TRBD2. The CDR3 covers 16 residues. J was trimmed by 3 bases and V by 5 bases; bases with no gene match: 10. Per the germline V gene, CDR1 is SEHNR and CDR2 is FQNEAQ (reference sequence). The CDR3 nucleotides read TGTGCCAGCAGCAAAGATAGCGGGAAGGGGACAGATACGCAGTATTTT. The encoded protein is CASSKDSGKGTDTQYF.

J is TRBJ1-6 and V is TRBV4-1; D not resolved. The CDR3 covers 16 residues. CDR1 MGHRA and CDR2 YSYEKL come from the germline V gene. The V and J ends lost 0 bases and 7 bases respectively, with 13 bases between them. The CDR3 DNA reads as TGCGCCAGCAGCCAAGATGACGTGGGGAAGAATTCACCCCTCCACTTT. It yields the protein CASSQDDVGKNSPLHF.

This clone came up a few times. J is TRBJ1-1 and V is TRBV29-1; 7 bases are a match to TRBD1. CDR1 and CDR2 from the germline V gene are SQVTM and ANQGSEA. V lost 1 base to trimming and J lost 4 bases; unmatched junction nucleotides: 6. The CDR3 covers 14 residues. In DNA form, the CDR3 reads TGCAGCGTTGAAGTTCGAGGGGGCGGCACTGAAGCTTTCTTT. It codes for CSVEVRGGGTEAFF.